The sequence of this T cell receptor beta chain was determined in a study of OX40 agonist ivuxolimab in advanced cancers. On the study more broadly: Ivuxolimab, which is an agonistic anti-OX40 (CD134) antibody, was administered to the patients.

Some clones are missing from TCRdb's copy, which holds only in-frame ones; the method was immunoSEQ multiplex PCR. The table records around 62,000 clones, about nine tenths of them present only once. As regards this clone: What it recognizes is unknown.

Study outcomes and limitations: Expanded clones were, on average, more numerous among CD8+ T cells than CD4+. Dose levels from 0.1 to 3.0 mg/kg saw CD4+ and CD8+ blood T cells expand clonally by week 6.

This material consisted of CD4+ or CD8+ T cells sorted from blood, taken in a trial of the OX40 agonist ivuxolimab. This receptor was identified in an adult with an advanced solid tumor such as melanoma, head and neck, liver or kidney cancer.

CDR3 loop: CASSPPSGGTYNEQFF. The CDR3 bases are TGTGCCAGCTCACCACCATCGGGAGGGACCTACAATGAGCAGTTCTTC. V gene TRBV18 combines with J gene TRBJ2-1; 8 nucleotides line up with TRBD2. The CDR3 consists of 16 residues. CDR1 is KGHSH, CDR2 LQKENI, per germline. V lost 0 bases and J lost 2; bases outside the gene matches: 3. Complete variable domain (other parts from reference TRBV18 and TRBJ2-1): NAGVMQNPRHLVRRRGQEARLRCSPMKGHSHVYWYRQLPEEGLKFMVYLQKENIIDESGMPKERFSAEFPKEGPSILRIQQVVRGDSAAYFCASSPPSGGTYNEQFFGPGTRLTVL.